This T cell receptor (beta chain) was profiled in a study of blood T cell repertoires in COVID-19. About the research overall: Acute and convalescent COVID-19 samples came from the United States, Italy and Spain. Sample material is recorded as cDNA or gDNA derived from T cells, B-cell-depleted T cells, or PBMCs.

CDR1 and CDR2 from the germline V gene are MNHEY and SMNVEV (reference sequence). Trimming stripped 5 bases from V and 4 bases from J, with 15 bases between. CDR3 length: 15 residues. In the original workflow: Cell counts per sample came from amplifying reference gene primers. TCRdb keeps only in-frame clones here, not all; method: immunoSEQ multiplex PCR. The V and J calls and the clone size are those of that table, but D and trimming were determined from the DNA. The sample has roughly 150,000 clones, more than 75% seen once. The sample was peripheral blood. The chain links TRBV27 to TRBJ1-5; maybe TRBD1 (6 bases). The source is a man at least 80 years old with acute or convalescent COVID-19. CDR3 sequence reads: CASSPGTNTNQPQHF. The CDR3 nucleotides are TGTGCCAGCAGTCCTGGGACAAATACTAATCAGCCCCAGCATTTT.